The 8 T cell receptor beta chains below come from one sample, sequenced in a study of monozygotic twins with inflammatory bowel disease. TCRdb reworked the 5' RACE reads into one entry per CDR3 protein, no DNA. The data include fewer than 550,000 distinct CDR3 sequences; the top ten clones carry 2% to 3%. The specimen sequenced was blood. These TCRs come from a human donor with ulcerative colitis or Crohn's disease, or a healthy co-twin of an affected twin (not recorded which).

The rearrangement links TRBV20-1 to TRBJ1-1; the D call from TCRdb, TRBD1, cannot be confirmed without DNA. The germline gives CDR1 DFQATT, CDR2 SNEGSKA (reference sequence). The CDR3 extends over 13 amino acids. The CDR3 protein is CSARGDAGGQAFF.

The chain has TRBV29-1 and TRBJ2-7; TCRdb outputs TRBD1, but without DNA this stays unchecked. Germline CDR1 SQVTM, CDR2 ANQGSEA. The CDR3 consists of 14 residues. The CDR3 loop reads CSVASDPRRDEQYF.

The chain combines TRBV4-1 with TRBJ1-1; TCRdb indicates TRBD1, and absent DNA this call remains unverified. This CDR3 is 17 amino acids long. Germline values: CDR1 MGHRA, CDR2 YSYEKL. CDR3 sequence reads: CASSQDPWAGVNTEAFF.

The J gene is TRBJ2-7, the V gene TRBV29-1; TCRdb picks TRBD1, but there is no DNA to check that call. Germline loops: CDR1 SQVTM, CDR2 ANQGSEA. This CDR3 is built from 15 residues. CDR3: CSVESRGIKSYEQYF.

V gene TRBV20-1 combines with J gene TRBJ2-3; TCRdb names TRBD1, which stays unverified in the absence of DNA. Germline values: CDR1 DFQATT, CDR2 SNEGSKA (reference sequence). CDR3 size: 14 residues. CDR3 loop: CSGQTGTGTDTQYF.

The chain has TRBV7-8 and TRBJ2-1; the D call from TCRdb, TRBD2, cannot be confirmed without DNA. The germline V gene has CDR1 SGHVS and CDR2 FQNEAQ. The CDR3 is 16 residues long. The CDR3 sequence: CASSFRGLGYYNEQFF.

This rearrangement joins TRBV20-1 to TRBJ2-3; the TCRdb call, TRBD2, lacks DNA for checking. This CDR3 region has 13 residues. The germline CDR1 and CDR2 sequences are DFQATT and SNEGSKA (reference sequence). The CDR3 sequence: CSARRSGSDTQYF.

This chain links TRBV19 with TRBJ1-2; TCRdb lists TRBD1, though no DNA is available to test this call. The CDR3 has 15 amino acids. CDR1 and CDR2 from the germline V gene are LNHDA and SQIVND (reference sequence). The CDR3 is CASTHAGGPDYGYTF.